This TCR beta chain was documented in a study of neurological immune-mediated disorders. TCRdb reanalysed the 5' RACE reads using MiXCR and keeps one entry per CDR3 protein. Among about 76,000 distinct CDR3 sequences listed, 17% were seen once. This clonotype has a handful of counts. This CDR3 region has 14 residues. V gave up 4 bases and J gave up 1 base, with 11 bases separating them. Germline lookup yields CDR1 SGHRS and CDR2 YFSETQ. This receptor was identified in a woman between 40 and 50 years old in good health. Sequencing input: PBMCs. The V call is TRBV5-1, the J call TRBJ1-1; D gene unclear. The CDR3 loop is CASSRSDGNTEAFF. The CDR3 bases are TGCGCCAGCAGCCGCTCAGATGGGAACACTGAAGCTTTCTTT.